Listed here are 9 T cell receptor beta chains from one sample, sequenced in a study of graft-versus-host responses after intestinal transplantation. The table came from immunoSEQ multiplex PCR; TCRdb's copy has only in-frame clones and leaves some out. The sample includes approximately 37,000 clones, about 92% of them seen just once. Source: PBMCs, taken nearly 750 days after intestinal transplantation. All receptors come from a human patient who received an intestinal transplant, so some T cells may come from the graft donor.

The CDR3 DNA follows: TGTGCCAGCAGCGATCGGCGCTTTGGCTACGAGCAGTACTTC. Translation gives CASSDRRFGYEQYF. The rearrangement uses TRBV14 and TRBJ2-7; D remains ambiguous. V was trimmed by 5 bases and J by 3 bases, leaving 14 bases between them. Germline V CDR1 and CDR2: SGHDN, FVKESK. This CDR3 comprises 14 residues. Full variable domain (rest looked up from reference TRBV14 and TRBJ2-7): EAGVTQFPSHSVIEKGQTVTLRCDPISGHDNLYWYRRVMGKEIKFLLHFVKESKQDESGMPNNRFLAERTGGTYSTLKVQPAELEDSGVYFCASSDRRFGYEQYFGPGTRLTVT.

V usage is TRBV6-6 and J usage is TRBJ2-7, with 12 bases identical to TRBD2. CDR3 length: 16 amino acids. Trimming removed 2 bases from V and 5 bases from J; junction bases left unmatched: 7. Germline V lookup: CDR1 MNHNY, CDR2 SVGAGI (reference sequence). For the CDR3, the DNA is TGTGCCAGCAGTTACCAAGAGACTAGCGGGAGCCACGAGCAGTACTTC. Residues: CASSYQETSGSHEQYF.

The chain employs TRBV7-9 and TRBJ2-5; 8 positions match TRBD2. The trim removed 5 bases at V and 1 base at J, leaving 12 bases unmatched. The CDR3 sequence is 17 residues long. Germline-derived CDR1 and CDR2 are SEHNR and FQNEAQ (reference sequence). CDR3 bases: TGTGCCAGCAGCCCAGAACTAGCGGTCAAAATCCAAGAGACCCAGTACTTC. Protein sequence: CASSPELAVKIQETQYF.

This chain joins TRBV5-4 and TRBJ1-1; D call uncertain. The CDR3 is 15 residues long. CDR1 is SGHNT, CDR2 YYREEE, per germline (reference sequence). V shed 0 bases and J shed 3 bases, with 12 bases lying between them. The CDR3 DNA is TGTGCCAGCAGCTTGGCTCAGCGTGGGGACACTGAAGCTTTCTTT. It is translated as CASSLAQRGDTEAFF.

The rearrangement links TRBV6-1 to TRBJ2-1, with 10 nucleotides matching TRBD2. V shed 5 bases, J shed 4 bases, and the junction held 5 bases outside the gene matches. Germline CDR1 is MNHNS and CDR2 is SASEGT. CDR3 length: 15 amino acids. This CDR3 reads CASSPLAGDYNEQFF. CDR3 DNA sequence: TGTGCCAGCAGTCCCCTAGCGGGGGATTACAATGAGCAGTTCTTC.

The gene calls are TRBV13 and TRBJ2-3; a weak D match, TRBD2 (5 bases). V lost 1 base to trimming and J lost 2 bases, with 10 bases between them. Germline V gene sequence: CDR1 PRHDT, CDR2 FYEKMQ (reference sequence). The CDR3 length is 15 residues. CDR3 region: CASSLELDYTDTQYF. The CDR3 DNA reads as TGTGCCAGCAGCTTAGAACTAGACTACACAGATACGCAGTATTTT.

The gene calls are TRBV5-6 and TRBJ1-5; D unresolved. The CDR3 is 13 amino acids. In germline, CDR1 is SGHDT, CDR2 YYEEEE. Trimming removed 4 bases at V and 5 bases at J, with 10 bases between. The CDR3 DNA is TGTGCCAGCAGCCCCGGCGTTTATCAGCCCCAGCATTTT. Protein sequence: CASSPGVYQPQHF.

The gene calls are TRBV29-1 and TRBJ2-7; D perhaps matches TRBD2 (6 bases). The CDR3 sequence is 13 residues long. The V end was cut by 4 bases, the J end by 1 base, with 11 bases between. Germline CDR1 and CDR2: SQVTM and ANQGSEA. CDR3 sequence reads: CSVGGGMSYEQYF. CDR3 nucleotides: TGCAGCGTTGGTGGGGGGATGTCCTACGAGCAGTACTTC.

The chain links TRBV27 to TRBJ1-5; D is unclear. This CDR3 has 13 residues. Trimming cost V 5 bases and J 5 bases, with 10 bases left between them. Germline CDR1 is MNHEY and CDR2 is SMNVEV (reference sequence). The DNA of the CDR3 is TGTGCCAGCAGTAAGGTCCATTATCAGCCCCAGCATTTT. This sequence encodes CASSKVHYQPQHF.